The T cell receptor beta chain described here comes from a study of identical twins. Study findings and constraints: The presence of invariant MAIT and iNKT cells could partly confound analyses of zero-insertion sequences. Models predicted too little out-of-frame TCR alpha sharing in monozygotic twins. Clonotypes of the beta chain that were abundant in cord blood carried fewer insertions (memory repertoires showed none).

TCRdb reprocessed the 5' RACE reads with MiXCR, giving one entry per CDR3 protein. Among under 250,000 distinct CDR3 sequences listed, roughly an eighth were seen once. Trimming took off 1 base at V and 6 bases at J, with 13 bases between the two ends. This CDR3 contains 15 residues. CDR1 and CDR2 from the germline V gene are MGHDK and SYGVNS. This clonotype was observed at least ten times. Its specificity is not known. These sequences were also reported in another study, on yellow fever vaccine responses in identical twins.

The sequence was obtained from a woman aged 18-29 years in good health. The rearrangement joins TRBV25-1 to TRBJ1-5; D is possibly TRBD1 (5 bases). The sample consisted of memory (CD45RO+) T cells sorted from blood. Here the CDR3 reads CASSESAGSGQPQHF. CDR3 nucleotide sequence: TGTGCCAGCAGTGAATCAGCAGGGTCTGGTCAGCCCCAGCATTTT.